This TCR beta chain was identified during a study of T cells in women clearing cervical HPV infection. Study-level points and caveats: Richness differences could reflect unmeasured T-cell content per sample.

This CDR3 comprises 16 residues. Trimming left V 4 bases short and J 0 bases short, with 10 bases between. Per germline, CDR1 MNHNS and CDR2 SASEGT. The protocol was immunoSEQ multiplex PCR, while the TCRdb copy is restricted to in-frame clones and leaves out a portion. This sample's clone table lists about 20,000 clones. A word on this clone: Its antigen is currently unknown. The read gets to within 3 residues of the CDR3 end, and the germline J gene fills in the rest.

The sample consisted of blood buffy coat. The clonotype was recovered from a woman between 18 and 70 years old with a cervical HPV16 infection that either progressed to CIN3+ or cleared (not recorded which). This sequence joins TRBV6-1 and TRBJ2-6; D remains unclear. CDR3 in amino acids: CASSVGSSSGANVLTF. Partial CDR3 DNA: TGTGCCAGCAGTGTAGGGTCGAGCTCTGGGGCCAACGTC.